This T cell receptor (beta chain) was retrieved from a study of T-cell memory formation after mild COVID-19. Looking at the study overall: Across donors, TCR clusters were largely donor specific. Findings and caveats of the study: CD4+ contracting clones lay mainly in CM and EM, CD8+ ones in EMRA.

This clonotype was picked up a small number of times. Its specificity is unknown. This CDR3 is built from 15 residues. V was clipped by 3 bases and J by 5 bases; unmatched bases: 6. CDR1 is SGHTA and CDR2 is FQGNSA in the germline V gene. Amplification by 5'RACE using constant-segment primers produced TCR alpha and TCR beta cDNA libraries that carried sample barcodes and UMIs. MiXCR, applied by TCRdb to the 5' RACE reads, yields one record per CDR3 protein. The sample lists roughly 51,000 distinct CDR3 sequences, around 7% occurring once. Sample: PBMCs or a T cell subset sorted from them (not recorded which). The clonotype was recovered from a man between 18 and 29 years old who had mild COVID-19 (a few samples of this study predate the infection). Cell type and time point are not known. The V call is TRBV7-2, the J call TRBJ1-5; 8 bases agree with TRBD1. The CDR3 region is CASSFYGTGDQPQHF. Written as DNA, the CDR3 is TGTGCCAGCAGCTTTTATGGGACAGGTGATCAGCCCCAGCATTTT.